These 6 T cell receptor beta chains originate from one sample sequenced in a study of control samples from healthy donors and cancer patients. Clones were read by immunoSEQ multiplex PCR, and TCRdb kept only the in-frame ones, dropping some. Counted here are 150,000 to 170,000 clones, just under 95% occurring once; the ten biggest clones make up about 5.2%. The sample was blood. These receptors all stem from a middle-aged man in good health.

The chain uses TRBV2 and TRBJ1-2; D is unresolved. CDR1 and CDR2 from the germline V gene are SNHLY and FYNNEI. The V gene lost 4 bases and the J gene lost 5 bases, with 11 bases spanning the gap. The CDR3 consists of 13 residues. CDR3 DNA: TGTGCCAGCAGTGCCAGCCATGTGTATGGCTACACCTTC. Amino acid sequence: CASSASHVYGYTF.

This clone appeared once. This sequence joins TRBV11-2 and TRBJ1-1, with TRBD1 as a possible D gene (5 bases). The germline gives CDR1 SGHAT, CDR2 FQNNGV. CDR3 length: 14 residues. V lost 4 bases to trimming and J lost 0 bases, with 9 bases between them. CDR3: CASSSLQVNTEAFF. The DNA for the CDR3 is TGTGCCAGCAGCTCATTACAGGTGAACACTGAAGCTTTCTTT.

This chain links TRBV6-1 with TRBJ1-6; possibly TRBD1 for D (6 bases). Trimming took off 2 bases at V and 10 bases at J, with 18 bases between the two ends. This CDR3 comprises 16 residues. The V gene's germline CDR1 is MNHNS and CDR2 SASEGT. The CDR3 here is CASSEFGGGFGSPLHF. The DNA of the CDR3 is TGTGCCAGCAGTGAATTCGGGGGGGGCTTTGGATCACCCCTCCACTTT.

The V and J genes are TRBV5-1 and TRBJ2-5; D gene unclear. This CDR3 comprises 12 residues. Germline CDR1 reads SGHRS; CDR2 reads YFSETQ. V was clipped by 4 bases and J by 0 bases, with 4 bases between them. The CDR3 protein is CASSPHQETQYF. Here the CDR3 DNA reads TGCGCCAGCAGCCCACACCAAGAGACCCAGTACTTC.

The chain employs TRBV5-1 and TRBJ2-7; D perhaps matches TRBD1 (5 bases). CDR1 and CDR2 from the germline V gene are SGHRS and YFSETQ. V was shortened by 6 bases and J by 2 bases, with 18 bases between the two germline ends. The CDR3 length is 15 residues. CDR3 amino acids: CASKLWQGITYEQYF. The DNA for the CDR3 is TGCGCCAGCAAGTTGTGGCAGGGTATTACCTACGAGCAGTACTTC.

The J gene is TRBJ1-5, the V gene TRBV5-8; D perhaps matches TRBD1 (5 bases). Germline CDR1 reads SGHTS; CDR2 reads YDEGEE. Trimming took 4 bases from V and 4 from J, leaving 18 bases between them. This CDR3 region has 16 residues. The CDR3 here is CASSPPDTLRNQPQHF. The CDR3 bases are TGTGCCAGCAGCCCCCCGGACACCCTAAGGAATCAGCCCCAGCATTTT.